This T cell receptor (beta chain) is drawn from a study of blood T cells in healthy people across ages. Next came a second PCR, run for about 6 to 12 cycles, which used a sample-barcoded 5' primer along with a J-beta primer mix. TCRdb fed the 5' RACE reads into MiXCR, producing one record per CDR3 protein. The sample carries 1.5 million to 2 million distinct CDR3 sequences, roughly 27% recorded once. At least ten counts were recorded for this clonotype. The V gene lost 3 bases and the J gene lost 6 bases, with 4 bases spanning the gap. Germline CDR1 reads SGDLS; CDR2 reads YYNGEE. This CDR3 has 11 amino acids.

The genes are TRBV9 and TRBJ2-1; D gene ambiguous. The receptor was derived from a woman between 25 and 40 years old in good health. Sequenced input: blood. In DNA, the CDR3 is TGTGCCAGCAGCGCAGGCAATGAGCAGTTCTTC. It translates to CASSAGNEQFF.